The T cell receptor beta chain described here comes from a study of identical twins. In TCRdb, the 5' RACE reads were re-called with MiXCR into one record per CDR3 protein. The table lists some 300,000 distinct CDR3 sequences, over 9% of them singletons, with roughly 7.8% in the top ten. V was shortened by 8 bases and J by 5 bases, with 13 bases between the two germline ends. This CDR3 has 13 amino acids. The germline V gene has CDR1 LNHNV and CDR2 YYDKDF (reference sequence). In its sample, this clonotype was seen a few times. These records were also assigned to another study, of yellow fever vaccine responses in identical twins.

The TCR was taken from a young woman in good health. The sequencing sample was made of CD8+ T cells sorted from blood. The chain recombines TRBV15 with TRBJ2-1; D assignment may be TRBD1 or TRBD2 (5 bases each). CDR3 nucleotide sequence: TGTGCCACCGGCCTGGGGGACCACAATGAGCAGTTCTTC. Translated: CATGLGDHNEQFF.